A single sample gave rise to the 20 T cell receptor beta chains below, sequenced in a study of CD8 T cells in Susac syndrome. Random hexamers were used to reverse transcribe roughly 0.45 to 1 ug of RNA. TCRdb redid the calling of the immunoSEQ multiplex PCR reads with MiXCR, one entry per CDR3 protein. The data show 250,000 to 350,000 distinct CDR3 sequences, about 85% seen once. The sequencing input was CD8+ T cells from PBMCs. The origin of the receptors is a human donor with multiple sclerosis.

This clonotype showed up just once. The V and J genes are TRBV28 and TRBJ2-1; tentative D call: TRBD2 (6 bases). The CDR3 has 12 residues. Trimming removed 2 bases from V and 13 bases from J, with 12 bases in between. Per germline, CDR1 MDHEN and CDR2 SYDVKM. As DNA, the CDR3 is TGTGCCAGCAGTTTAGGTGTCGGACTACAGTTCTTC. As protein: CASSLGVGLQFF.

This chain links TRBV5-6 with TRBJ2-1; perhaps TRBD2 as D (5 bases). With 2 bases removed from V and 8 bases from J, the gap between germline ends came to 11 bases. This CDR3 contains 13 residues. The germline gives CDR1 SGHDT, CDR2 YYEEEE. CDR3 sequence reads: CASSLLEGDEQFF. CDR3 bases: TGTGCCAGCAGCTTACTAGAGGGCGATGAGCAGTTCTTC.

J is TRBJ2-7 and V is TRBV7-9, with a possible D match to TRBD2 (5 bases). V dropped 4 bases and J dropped 1 base, with 23 bases sitting between them. CDR1 is SEHNR, CDR2 FQNEAQ, per germline (reference sequence). The CDR3 length is 18 residues. The DNA for the CDR3 is TGTGCCAGCAGCTCCACCGATCGGTCCCGGGATCGGTCCTACGAGCAGTACTTC. Translated, it gives CASSSTDRSRDRSYEQYF.

The chain is built from TRBV27 and TRBJ2-7, with 11 nucleotides matching TRBD1. CDR3 length: 14 residues. Trimming at V came to 7 bases and at J to 2 bases, leaving 4 bases not matched to a gene. Germline-derived CDR1 and CDR2 are MNHEY and SMNVEV (reference sequence). CDR3 in amino acids: CASTGQGAPYEQYF. In DNA form, the CDR3 reads TGTGCCAGCACCGGACAGGGGGCACCCTACGAGCAGTACTTC.

The chain recombines TRBV5-1 with TRBJ1-1, with D maybe TRBD1 (5 bases). The V end lost 0 bases, the J end lost 1 base, and 10 bases lay between the germline ends. In germline, CDR1 is SGHRS, CDR2 YFSETQ. The CDR3 has 15 residues. CDR3 DNA: TGCGCCAGCAGCTTGGCTCAGGGTAGGAACACTGAAGCTTTCTTT. Translating gives CASSLAQGRNTEAFF. The entire variable domain, with the rest obtained from reference TRBV5-1 and TRBJ1-1, is as follows: KAGVTQTPRYLIKTRGQQVTLSCSPISGHRSVSWYQQTPGQGLQFLFEYFSETQRNKGNFPGRFSGRQFSNSRSEMNVSTLELGDSALYLCASSLAQGRNTEAFFGQGTRLTVV.

The J gene is TRBJ2-7, the V gene TRBV10-3; TRBD1 or TRBD2 may be the D gene (5 bases each). V was clipped by 0 bases and J by 6 bases, with 9 bases between them. There are 13 residues in the CDR3. CDR1 is ENHRY and CDR2 is SYGVKD in the germline V gene. Written as DNA, the CDR3 is TGTGCCATCAGTGAGTCTACGGGGCGCGAGCAGTACTTC. Translation: CAISESTGREQYF.

The chain employs TRBV4-1 and TRBJ1-1; D call uncertain. The CDR3 is 16 amino acids. Germline V gene sequence: CDR1 MGHRA, CDR2 YSYEKL. Trimming left V 0 bases short and J 4 bases short, with 15 bases between. The CDR3 here is CASSQDPPSTATEAFF. CDR3 nucleotides: TGCGCCAGCAGCCAAGATCCCCCCTCGACGGCCACTGAAGCTTTCTTT.

The genes are TRBV10-2 and TRBJ2-5; unclear D gene. The CDR3 is made up of 10 amino acids. V shed 7 bases and J shed 5 bases, with 5 bases lying between them. Germline values: CDR1 WSHSY, CDR2 SAAADI. CDR3 nucleotide sequence: TGCGCCAGCATGGCTGAGACCCAGTACTTC. Its translation is CASMAETQYF.

The rearrangement uses TRBV28 and TRBJ2-7; D not resolved. The CDR3 is 14 amino acids. V was clipped by 6 bases and J by 3 bases, with 15 bases between them. CDR1 is MDHEN and CDR2 is SYDVKM in the germline V gene. As DNA, the CDR3 is TGTGCCAGCAGCCTTCCTGCGCAATACTACGAGCAGTACTTC. It is translated as CASSLPAQYYEQYF.

The chain couples TRBV7-9 to TRBJ2-5; 8 bases are shared with TRBD1. Per germline, CDR1 SEHNR and CDR2 FQNEAQ (reference sequence). The CDR3 totals 14 residues. V was clipped by 8 bases and J by 3 bases; unmatched bases: 8. CDR3 sequence: CASRPTGGKETQYF. The CDR3 region has the DNA TGTGCCAGCCGACCCACAGGGGGTAAAGAGACCCAGTACTTC.

This rearrangement joins TRBV9 to TRBJ2-3; a weak D match, TRBD2 (7 bases). With 3 bases removed from V and 4 bases from J, the gap between germline ends came to 15 bases. Germline CDR1 and CDR2: SGDLS and YYNGEE. CDR3 length: 15 residues. CDR3 sequence (DNA): TGTGCCAGCAGCGCCGAGGGGAGGGGGGCAGATACGCAGTATTTT. Amino acid sequence: CASSAEGRGADTQYF.

CDR3 sequence reads: CSVEIESTIYF. The CDR3 DNA reads as TGCAGCGTTGAAATCGAATCCACCATATATTTT. The rearrangement uses TRBV29-1 and TRBJ1-3; D not resolved. V lost 2 bases and J lost 9, with 8 bases in between. The germline gives CDR1 SQVTM, CDR2 ANQGSEA. CDR3 length: 11 residues.

This clonotype has a single count. The rearrangement joins TRBV2 to TRBJ2-7; D perhaps matches TRBD1 (5 bases). V was pared by 3 bases and J by 2 bases, with 8 bases between. Germline V CDR1 and CDR2: SNHLY, FYNNEI. The CDR3 has 13 residues. CDR3 DNA: TGTGCCAGCAGTGACAGGGAACCCTACGAGCAGTACTTC. It codes for CASSDREPYEQYF.

V is TRBV29-1 and J is TRBJ1-3, with D maybe TRBD1 (5 bases). V was shortened by 1 base and J by 8 bases, with 18 bases between the two germline ends. The CDR3 has 15 residues. The germline V gene has CDR1 SQVTM and CDR2 ANQGSEA. CDR3 sequence (DNA): TGCAGCGTTGAAGCGGGGACTGGCCCTAGGCACACCATATATTTT. Its protein product is CSVEAGTGPRHTIYF.

This chain uses TRBV27 with TRBJ1-1; D gene ambiguous. The germline V gene encodes CDR1 MNHEY and CDR2 SMNVEV (reference sequence). V gave up 0 bases and J gave up 1 base, with 18 bases separating them. The CDR3 covers 18 residues. In DNA, the CDR3 is TGTGCCAGCAGTTTATCGTTGAATACCGGGGAGTGGAACACTGAAGCTTTCTTT. Translated, it gives CASSLSLNTGEWNTEAFF.

The V call is TRBV28, the J call TRBJ2-5; 10 bases map to TRBD2. Germline CDR1 MDHEN, CDR2 SYDVKM. The CDR3 sequence is 15 residues long. After removal of 5 bases from V and 1 base from J, the junction contained 4 bases not matched to a gene. In DNA, the CDR3 is TGTGCCAGCAGTGGACTAGCGGAGTCCCAAGAGACCCAGTACTTC. The encoded protein is CASSGLAESQETQYF.

This chain connects TRBV5-1 to TRBJ2-6; 7 bases align to TRBD1. Losses at the gene ends were 5 bases for V and 0 bases for J; bases not matched to a gene: 8. This CDR3 spans 17 amino acids. Per the germline V gene, CDR1 is SGHRS and CDR2 is YFSETQ. The CDR3 nucleotides read TGCGCCAGCAGAACTGGGGACAGCGACTCTGGGGCCAACGTCCTGACTTTC. This gives the protein CASRTGDSDSGANVLTF.

This sequence joins TRBV28 and TRBJ1-5; 9 bases map to TRBD1. The germline CDR1 and CDR2 sequences are MDHEN and SYDVKM. The CDR3 contains 15 residues. Trimming took 7 bases from V and 7 from J; bases not matched to a gene: 11. The CDR3 nucleotides are TGTGCCAGCACCTTGGGACAGGGCTGGGAACAGCCCCAGCATTTT. It codes for CASTLGQGWEQPQHF.

The chain is built from TRBV20-1 and TRBJ2-1; 7 bases are a match to TRBD1. The V and J ends lost 4 bases and 9 bases, in that order; junction bases with no gene match: 21. The CDR3 consists of 17 residues. Germline V lookup: CDR1 DFQATT, CDR2 SNEGSKA (reference sequence). The CDR3 DNA sequence: TGCAGTGCTACGTCGTCCTACAGGGGAGAGGTCTTTATTGAGCAGTTCTTC. This translates into CSATSSYRGEVFIEQFF.

This clonotype has just one count. The chain couples TRBV27 to TRBJ2-7; 14 positions match TRBD2. Germline values: CDR1 MNHEY, CDR2 SMNVEV (reference sequence). J lost 3 bases, V lost 5 bases, and 3 bases had no gene match. CDR3 length: 15 residues. CDR3 residues: CASSHGTSGGYEQYF. CDR3 bases: TGTGCCAGCAGTCATGGGACTAGCGGGGGCTACGAGCAGTACTTC.